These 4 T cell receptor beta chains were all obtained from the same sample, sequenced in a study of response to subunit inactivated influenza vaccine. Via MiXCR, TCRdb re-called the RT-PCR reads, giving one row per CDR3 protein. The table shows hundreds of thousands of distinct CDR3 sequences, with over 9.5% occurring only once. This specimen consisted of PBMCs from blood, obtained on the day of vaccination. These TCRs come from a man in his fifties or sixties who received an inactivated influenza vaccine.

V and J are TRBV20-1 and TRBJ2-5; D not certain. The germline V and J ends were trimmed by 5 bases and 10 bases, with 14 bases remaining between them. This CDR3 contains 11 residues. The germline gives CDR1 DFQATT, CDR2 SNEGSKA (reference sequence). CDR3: CSARRESDQYF. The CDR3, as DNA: TGCAGTGCTCGAAGAGAGTCCGACCAGTACTTC.

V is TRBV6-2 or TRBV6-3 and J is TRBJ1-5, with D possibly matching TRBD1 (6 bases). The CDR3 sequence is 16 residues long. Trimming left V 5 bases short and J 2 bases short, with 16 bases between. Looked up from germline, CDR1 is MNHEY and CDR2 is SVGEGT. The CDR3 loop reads CASSRRFNRGNQPQHF. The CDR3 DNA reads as TGTGCCAGCAGTCGCCGGTTCAACAGGGGCAATCAGCCCCAGCATTTT.

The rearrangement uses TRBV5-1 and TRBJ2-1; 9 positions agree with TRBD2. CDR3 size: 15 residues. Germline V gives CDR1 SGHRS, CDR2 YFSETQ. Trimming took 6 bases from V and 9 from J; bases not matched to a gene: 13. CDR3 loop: CASTPWDSGSAEQFF. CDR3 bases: TGCGCCAGCACCCCTTGGGATAGCGGGAGTGCTGAGCAGTTCTTC.

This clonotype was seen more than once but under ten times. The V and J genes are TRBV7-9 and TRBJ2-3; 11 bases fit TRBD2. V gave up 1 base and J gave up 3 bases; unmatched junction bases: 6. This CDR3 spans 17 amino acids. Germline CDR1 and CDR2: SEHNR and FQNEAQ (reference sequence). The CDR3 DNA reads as TGTGCCAGCAGCTTAGAACTAACTAGCGGGGGAACAGATACGCAGTATTTT. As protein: CASSLELTSGGTDTQYF.